The 6 T cell receptor beta chains in this list originate from one sample, sequenced in a study of OX40 agonist ivuxolimab in advanced cancers. Sequencing used immunoSEQ multiplex PCR; TCRdb keeps in-frame clones, though not all of them. Here the sample spans about 79,000 clones, 80% to 95% being singletons. The sample here was CD4+ or CD8+ T cells sorted from blood, taken in a trial of the OX40 agonist ivuxolimab. These receptor sequences come from an adult with an advanced solid tumor such as melanoma, head and neck, liver or kidney cancer.

The chain uses TRBV14 and TRBJ1-2, with D unresolved. Trimming took 5 bases from V and 4 from J, leaving 20 bases between them. The V gene's germline CDR1 is SGHDN and CDR2 FVKESK. There are 16 residues in the CDR3. CDR3 sequence reads: CASSAWGGSQGYGYTF. CDR3 in DNA: TGTGCCAGCAGCGCTTGGGGAGGCTCGCAAGGCTATGGCTACACCTTC. The full variable domain, in which reference TRBV14 and TRBJ1-2 provide the parts outside the CDR3, is EAGVTQFPSHSVIEKGQTVTLRCDPISGHDNLYWYRRVMGKEIKFLLHFVKESKQDESGMPNNRFLAERTGGTYSTLKVQPAELEDSGVYFCASSAWGGSQGYGYTFGSGTRLTVV.

V is TRBV4-1 and J is TRBJ1-4; 7 nucleotides align to TRBD1. V shed 9 bases and J 3 bases; nucleotides not matched to a gene: 10. This CDR3 region has 15 residues. From germline, CDR1 is MGHRA and CDR2 YSYEKL. CDR3 nucleotide sequence: TGCGCCAGTAGTCGGCCGGGACAGCCTAATGAAAAACTGTTTTTT. Amino acids: CASSRPGQPNEKLFF.

The chain is built from TRBV6-5 and TRBJ1-6; D not certain. Germline V gene lookup returns CDR1 MNHEY and CDR2 SVGAGI. V was trimmed by 0 bases and J by 10 bases, leaving 4 bases between them. The CDR3 runs to 12 residues. The CDR3 bases are TGTGCCAGCAGTTACTCAGCGTCACCCCTCCACTTT. Translation: CASSYSASPLHF.

This clone was seen once. V usage is TRBV5-1 and J usage is TRBJ2-4, with 10 nucleotides matching TRBD1. V was clipped by 2 bases and J by 4 bases; unmatched bases: 12. The CDR3 runs to 18 residues. CDR1 is SGHRS, CDR2 YFSETQ, per germline. This CDR3 is CASSLRPPGTGEKNIQYF. The CDR3 region has the DNA TGCGCCAGCAGCTTACGCCCACCCGGGACAGGGGAAAAAAACATTCAGTACTTC.

The chain links TRBV4-1 to TRBJ2-1, with a possible D match to TRBD2 (6 bases). CDR1 is MGHRA and CDR2 is YSYEKL in the germline V gene. This CDR3 is 17 amino acids long. V lost 0 bases to trimming and J lost 2 bases, with 14 bases between them. CDR3 nucleotides: TGCGCCAGCAGCCAAGATGAGCGGGCGAGCACCTACAATGAGCAGTTCTTC. As protein: CASSQDERASTYNEQFF.

The chain employs TRBV11-2 and TRBJ2-7; 8 bases are a match to TRBD1. CDR1 is SGHAT and CDR2 is FQNNGV in the germline V gene. The CDR3 is 13 amino acids. J was trimmed by 7 bases and V by 5 bases; bases with no gene match: 7. CDR3 nucleotide sequence: TGTGCCAGCAGCCGTGACAGGGGCGGAGAGCAGTACGTC. The encoded protein is CASSRDRGGEQYV.